This TCR beta chain appears in the sequencing data of a study of technical replicates of blood from several donors. Germline assignment: CDR1 LGHNA and CDR2 YNFKEQ. The CDR3 consists of 17 residues. The V segment lost 4 bases and the J segment 2 bases; nucleotides outside the gene matches: 3. Assay used: immunoSEQ multiplex PCR; TCRdb lists only in-frame clones, some missing. The repertoire holds some 76,000 clones, with nearly 99% as singletons. The sample taken for sequencing was T cells isolated from PBMCs. This receptor was obtained from a human donor in good health. The J gene is TRBJ2-6, the V gene TRBV4-2, with 12 nucleotides matching TRBD1. The CDR3: CASSLGTGGAGANVLTF. In DNA, the CDR3 is TGTGCCAGCAGCCTCGGGACAGGGGGCGCTGGGGCCAACGTCCTGACTTTC.